These 20 T cell receptor beta chains came from one sample sequenced in a study of OX40 agonist ivuxolimab in advanced cancers. Profiling relied on immunoSEQ multiplex PCR, and the TCRdb table lists in-frame clones only, not all of them. The top ten clones hold roughly 3.1% of a sample with approximately 79,000 clones, 85% of them seen once. The sample in question was CD4+ or CD8+ T cells sorted from blood, obtained in a trial of the OX40 agonist ivuxolimab. Source of these receptors: an adult with an advanced solid tumor such as melanoma, head and neck, liver or kidney cancer.

This clone was observed a single time. The chain uses TRBV7-9 and TRBJ1-2; D gene ambiguous. The length of the CDR3 is 15 residues. Between the trimmed V and J ends, which lost 5 bases and 2 bases, there was a span of 15 bases. Germline CDR1 and CDR2: SEHNR and FQNEAQ (reference sequence). Written as DNA, the CDR3 is TGTGCCAGCAGCGCAACCAGGAAAGAAAACTATGGCTACACCTTC. This translates into CASSATRKENYGYTF.

The chain joins TRBV19 to TRBJ1-1, with D unclear. V lost 7 bases and J 0 bases, leaving 12 bases between the germline ends. The CDR3 totals 14 residues. Germline CDR1 LNHDA, CDR2 SQIVND (reference sequence). The CDR3 loop is CASTKYVMNTEAFF. In DNA, the CDR3 is TGTGCCAGTACTAAGTACGTCATGAACACTGAAGCTTTCTTT.

The chain employs TRBV7-9 and TRBJ2-3; 10 bases line up with TRBD2. This CDR3 has 14 residues. V shed 8 bases, J shed 5 bases, and the junction held 7 bases outside the gene matches. CDR1 SEHNR and CDR2 FQNEAQ come from the germline V gene (reference sequence). In nucleotides, the CDR3 is TGTGCCAGCTTAGCGGGGGGAGGAGGAGATACGCAGTATTTT. This gives the protein CASLAGGGGDTQYF. The variable domain in full, completed from reference TRBV7-9 and TRBJ2-3, reads DTGVSQNPRHKITKRGQNVTFRCDPISEHNRLYWYRQTLGQGPEFLTYFQNEAQLEKSRLLSDRFSAERPKGSFSTLEIQRTEQGDSAMYLCASLAGGGGDTQYFGPGTRLTVL.

This chain uses TRBV9 with TRBJ1-1; no reliable D call. CDR1 and CDR2 (germline): SGDLS, YYNGEE. The CDR3 spans 15 residues. The germline V and J ends were trimmed by 3 bases and 2 bases, with 14 bases remaining between them. The DNA for the CDR3 is TGTGCCAGCAGCGCCCCATGGGAGGGTAACACTGAAGCTTTCTTT. This encodes CASSAPWEGNTEAFF.

V and J are TRBV11-2 and TRBJ1-2, with TRBD1 matching over 10 bases. V lost 7 bases and J lost 3; bases outside the gene matches: 5. CDR1 SGHAT and CDR2 FQNNGV come from the germline V gene. The CDR3 length is 14 residues. In DNA, the CDR3 is TGTGCCAGCAATAGGGACAGGGGATACTATGGCTACACCTTC. It specifies CASNRDRGYYGYTF.

This chain joins TRBV5-1 and TRBJ2-1, with TRBD2 matching 14 bases. The CDR3 consists of 16 residues. V shed 0 bases, J shed 8 bases, and the junction held 4 bases outside the gene matches. From germline, CDR1 is SGHRS and CDR2 YFSETQ. The CDR3: CASSLETSGRADEQFF. In nucleotides, the CDR3 is TGCGCCAGCAGCTTGGAGACTAGCGGGAGGGCCGATGAGCAGTTCTTC.

The rearrangement joins TRBV7-2 to TRBJ2-7, with D possibly being TRBD1 or TRBD2 (5 bases each). This CDR3 region has 14 residues. V gave up 7 bases and J gave up 3 bases, with 16 bases separating them. CDR1 is SGHTA, CDR2 FQGNSA, per germline. CDR3 bases: TGTGCCAGCACCACGCGAGGTGGGGGCTACGAGCAGTACTTC. This translates into CASTTRGGGYEQYF. The entire variable domain, with the rest obtained from reference TRBV7-2 and TRBJ2-7, is as follows: GAGVSQSPSNKVTEKGKDVELRCDPISGHTALYWYRQSLGQGLEFLIYFQGNSAPDKSGLPSDRFSAERTGGSVSTLTIQRTQQEDSAVYLCASTTRGGGYEQYFGPGTRLTVT.

V is TRBV5-1 and J is TRBJ1-1, with D tentatively TRBD1 (5 bases). Germline V gene sequence: CDR1 SGHRS, CDR2 YFSETQ. CDR3 length equals 14 residues. V dropped 6 bases and J dropped 3 bases, with 15 bases sitting between them. The CDR3 protein is CASTQIRGDTEAFF. Here the CDR3 DNA reads TGCGCCAGCACCCAAATTCGGGGGGACACTGAAGCTTTCTTT.

The chain couples TRBV6-5 to TRBJ2-7, with D possibly TRBD1 on 6 matching bases. CDR3 length: 15 residues. Trimming took off 7 bases at V and 1 base at J, with 17 bases between the two ends. Looked up from germline, CDR1 is MNHEY and CDR2 is SVGAGI. CDR3 protein: CASNQYLGQSYEQYF. The CDR3 DNA reads TGTGCCAGCAACCAATATCTTGGACAGTCCTACGAGCAGTACTTC.

V and J are TRBV6-1 and TRBJ1-1; D remains ambiguous. The germline CDR1 and CDR2 sequences are MNHNS and SASEGT. This CDR3 has 14 amino acids. V was trimmed by 1 base and J by 2 bases, leaving 8 bases between them. CDR3 DNA: TGTGCCAGCAGTGAAGGGACGGCTAACACTGAAGCTTTCTTT. This translates into CASSEGTANTEAFF.

The V call is TRBV6-4, the J call TRBJ1-1; no reliable D call. Germline V gene sequence: CDR1 MRHNA, CDR2 SNTAGT. The ends were cut back, 6 bases at V and 4 bases at J, with 24 bases in the middle. The length of the CDR3 is 17 residues. CDR3 nucleotide sequence: TGTGCCAGCAGCCGGACCTCTTACACCGCCGCGGGCACTGAAGCTTTCTTT. Residues: CASSRTSYTAAGTEAFF.

This chain connects TRBV5-6 to TRBJ1-3; TRBD1 aligns across 10 bases. The CDR3 length is 17 residues. V was pared by 1 base and J by 4 bases, with 8 bases of the junction left unmatched. Germline-derived CDR1 and CDR2 are SGHDT and YYEEEE. CDR3 in amino acids: CASSLRGTGVTGNTIYF. The CDR3 DNA reads as TGTGCCAGCAGCTTGCGAGGGACAGGGGTTACCGGAAACACCATATATTTT.

The J gene is TRBJ1-1, the V gene TRBV5-1; 7 positions agree with TRBD1. With V trimmed by 5 bases and J by 5 bases, 6 bases remained unmatched. The CDR3 loop spans 13 amino acids. Germline V gene sequence: CDR1 SGHRS, CDR2 YFSETQ. CDR3 in DNA: TGCGCCAGCAGAACAGGGGATAAGACTGAAGCTTTCTTT. It yields the protein CASRTGDKTEAFF.

This clone has just a few counts. The same CDR3 also results from other DNA sequences found in this sample. The rearrangement joins TRBV6-5 to TRBJ1-3; D gene ambiguous. This CDR3 is built from 16 residues. CDR1 and CDR2 (germline): MNHEY, SVGAGI. Trimming removed 0 bases at V and 0 bases at J, with 9 bases between. CDR3 in DNA: TGTGCCAGCAGTTACTCCCGGTTGAGCTCTGGAAACACCATATATTTT. Translation gives CASSYSRLSSGNTIYF.

This clone was counted a few times. This chain links TRBV4-2 with TRBJ1-5; D is unresolved. Germline CDR1 is LGHNA and CDR2 is YNFKEQ. With 4 bases removed from V and 3 bases from J, the gap between germline ends came to 19 bases. CDR3 length equals 17 residues. CDR3 loop: CASSRTSSLDFNQPQHF. For the CDR3, the DNA is TGTGCCAGCAGCCGTACTTCAAGTCTGGATTTCAATCAGCCCCAGCATTTT.

Here the CDR3 DNA reads TGTGCCAGCAGTTACTCACAGGGCGGGGAAAAACTGTTTTTT. Residues: CASSYSQGGEKLFF. The chain couples TRBV6-5 to TRBJ1-4; D is perhaps TRBD1 (6 bases). CDR1 and CDR2 (germline): MNHEY, SVGAGI. Trimming shortened V by 0 bases and J by 8 bases, and 10 bases separated the two germline ends. The CDR3 is 14 amino acids.

V usage is TRBV11-2 and J usage is TRBJ2-7; 13 bases are shared with TRBD2. This CDR3 has 18 amino acids. V lost 4 bases to trimming and J lost 3 bases; unmatched junction nucleotides: 12. CDR1 and CDR2 (germline): SGHAT, FQNNGV. The CDR3 DNA reads TGTGCCAGCAGCTCGTTCAGGCGACTAGCGGGGGGTTACTACGAGCAGTACTTC. Translated, it gives CASSSFRRLAGGYYEQYF.

V and J are TRBV18 and TRBJ1-1, with 7 bases identical to TRBD1. The J segment lost 2 bases and the V segment lost 3 bases, leaving 9 bases of the junction unmatched. The CDR3 extends over 16 amino acids. Germline V gene data show CDR1 as KGHSH and CDR2 as LQKENI. CDR3 amino acids: CASSPRLTGSNTEAFF. The CDR3 bases are TGTGCCAGCTCACCGCGACTGACAGGGAGTAACACTGAAGCTTTCTTT.

A few counts support this clone. The V and J genes are TRBV7-2 and TRBJ1-5, with a possible D match to TRBD1 (6 bases). V was trimmed by 2 bases and J by 4 bases, leaving 18 bases between them. The CDR3 is 17 amino acids. Germline V gene sequence: CDR1 SGHTA, CDR2 FQGNSA. CDR3 residues: CASSLMSRGPLNQPQHF. In DNA form, the CDR3 reads TGTGCCAGCAGCTTAATGAGCCGGGGGCCACTGAATCAGCCCCAGCATTTT.

This chain uses TRBV25-1 with TRBJ1-1; no firm D call. This CDR3 is built from 14 residues. The germline CDR1 and CDR2 sequences are MGHDK and SYGVNS. Trimming pared 6 bases from V and 6 bases from J, leaving 17 bases between. DNA of the CDR3: TGTGCCAGCAGCGAGGGTCTGGGCAGAGCTGAAGCTTTCTTT. Protein product: CASSEGLGRAEAFF.